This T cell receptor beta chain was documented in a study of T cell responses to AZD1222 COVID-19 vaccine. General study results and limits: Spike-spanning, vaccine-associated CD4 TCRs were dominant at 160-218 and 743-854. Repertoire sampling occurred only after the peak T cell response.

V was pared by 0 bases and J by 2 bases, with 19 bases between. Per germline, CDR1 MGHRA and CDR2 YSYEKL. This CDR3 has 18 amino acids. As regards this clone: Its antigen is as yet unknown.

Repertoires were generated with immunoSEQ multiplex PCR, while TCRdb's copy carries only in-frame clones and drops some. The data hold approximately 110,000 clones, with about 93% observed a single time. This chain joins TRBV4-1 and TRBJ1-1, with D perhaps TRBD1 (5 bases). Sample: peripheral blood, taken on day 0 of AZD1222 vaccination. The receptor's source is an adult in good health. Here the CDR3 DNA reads TGCGCCAGCAGCCAAGATCCGGTACGGGGCGATCTTAACACTGAAGCTTTCTTT. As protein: CASSQDPVRGDLNTEAFF.